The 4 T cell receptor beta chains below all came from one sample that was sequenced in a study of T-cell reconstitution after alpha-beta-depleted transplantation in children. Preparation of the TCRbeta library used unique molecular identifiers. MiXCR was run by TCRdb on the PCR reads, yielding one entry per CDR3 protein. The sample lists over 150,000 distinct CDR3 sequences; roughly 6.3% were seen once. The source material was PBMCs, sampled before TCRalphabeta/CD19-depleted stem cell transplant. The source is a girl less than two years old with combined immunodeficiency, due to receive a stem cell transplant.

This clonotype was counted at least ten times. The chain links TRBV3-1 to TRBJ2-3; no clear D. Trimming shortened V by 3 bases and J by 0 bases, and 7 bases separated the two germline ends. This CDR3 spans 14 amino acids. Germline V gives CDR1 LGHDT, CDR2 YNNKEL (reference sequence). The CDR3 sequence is CASSHHGSTDTQYF. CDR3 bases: TGTGCCAGCAGCCATCACGGGAGCACAGATACGCAGTATTTT.

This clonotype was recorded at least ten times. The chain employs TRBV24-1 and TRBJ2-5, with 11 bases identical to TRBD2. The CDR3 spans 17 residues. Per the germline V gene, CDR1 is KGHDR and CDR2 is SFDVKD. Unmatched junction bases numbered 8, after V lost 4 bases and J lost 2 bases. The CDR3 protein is CATSERQGTSGQETQYF. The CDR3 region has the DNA TGTGCCACCAGTGAGCGACAAGGGACTAGCGGACAAGAGACCCAGTACTTC.

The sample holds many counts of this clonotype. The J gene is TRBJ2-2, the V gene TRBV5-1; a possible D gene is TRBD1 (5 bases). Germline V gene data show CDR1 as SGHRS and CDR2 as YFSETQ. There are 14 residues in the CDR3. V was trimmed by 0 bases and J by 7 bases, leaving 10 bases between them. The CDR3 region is CASSLGRAGGELFF. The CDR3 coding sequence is TGCGCCAGCAGCTTGGGCAGGGCAGGCGGGGAGCTGTTTTTT.

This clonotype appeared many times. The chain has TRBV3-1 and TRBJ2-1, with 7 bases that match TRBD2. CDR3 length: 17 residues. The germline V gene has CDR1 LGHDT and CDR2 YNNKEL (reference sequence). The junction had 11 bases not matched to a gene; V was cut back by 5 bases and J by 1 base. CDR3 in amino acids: CASSSPGGSGSYNEQFF. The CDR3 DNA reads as TGTGCCAGCAGCTCCCCAGGTGGTAGCGGGTCCTACAATGAGCAGTTCTTC.